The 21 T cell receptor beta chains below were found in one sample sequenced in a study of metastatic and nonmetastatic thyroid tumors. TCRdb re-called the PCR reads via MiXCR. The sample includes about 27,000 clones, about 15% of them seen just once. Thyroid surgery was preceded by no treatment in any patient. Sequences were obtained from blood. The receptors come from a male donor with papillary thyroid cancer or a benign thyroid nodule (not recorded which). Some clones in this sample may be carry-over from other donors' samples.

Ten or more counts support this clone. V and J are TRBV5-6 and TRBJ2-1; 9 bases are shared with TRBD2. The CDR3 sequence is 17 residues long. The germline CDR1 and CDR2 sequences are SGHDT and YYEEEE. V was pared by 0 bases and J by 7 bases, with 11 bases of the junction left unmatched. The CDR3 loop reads CASSLELAGEIPNEQFF. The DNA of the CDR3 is TGTGCCAGCAGCTTGGAATTAGCGGGAGAAATCCCTAATGAGCAGTTCTTC.

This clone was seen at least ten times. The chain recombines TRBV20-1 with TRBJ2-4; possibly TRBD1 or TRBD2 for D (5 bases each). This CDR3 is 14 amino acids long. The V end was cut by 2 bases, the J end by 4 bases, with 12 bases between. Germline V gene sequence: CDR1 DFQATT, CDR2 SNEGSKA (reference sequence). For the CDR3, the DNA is TGCAGTGCTAGACGCAGGGACGGGAAAAACATTCAGTACTTC. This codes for CSARRRDGKNIQYF.

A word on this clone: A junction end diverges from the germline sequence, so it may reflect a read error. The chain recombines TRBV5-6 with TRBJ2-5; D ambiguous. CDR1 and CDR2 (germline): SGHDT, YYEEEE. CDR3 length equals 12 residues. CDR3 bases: TGTGCCAGCATCTTGTGGGGAGAGACCCAGTACTTC. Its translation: CASILWGETQYF.

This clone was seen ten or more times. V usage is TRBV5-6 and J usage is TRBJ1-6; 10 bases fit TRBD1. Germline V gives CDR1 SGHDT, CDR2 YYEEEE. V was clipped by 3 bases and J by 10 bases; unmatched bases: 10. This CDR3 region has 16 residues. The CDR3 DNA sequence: TGTGCCAGCAGCTCGACAGGGGGCTCCAAGGGATCACCCCTCCACTTT. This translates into CASSSTGGSKGSPLHF.

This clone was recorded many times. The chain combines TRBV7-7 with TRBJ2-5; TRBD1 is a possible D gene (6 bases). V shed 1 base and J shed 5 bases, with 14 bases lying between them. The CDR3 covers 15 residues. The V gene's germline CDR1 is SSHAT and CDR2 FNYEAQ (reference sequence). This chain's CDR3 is CASSLDEGVWETQYF. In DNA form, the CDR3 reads TGTGCCAGCAGCTTAGACGAGGGGGTATGGGAGACCCAGTACTTC.

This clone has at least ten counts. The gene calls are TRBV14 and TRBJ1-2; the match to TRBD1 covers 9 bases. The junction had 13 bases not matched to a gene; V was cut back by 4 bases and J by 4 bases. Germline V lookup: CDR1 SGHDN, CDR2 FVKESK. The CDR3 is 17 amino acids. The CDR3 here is CASSRAGTGHAAYGYTF. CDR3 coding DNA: TGTGCCAGCAGCCGGGCCGGGACAGGGCACGCGGCCTATGGCTACACCTTC.

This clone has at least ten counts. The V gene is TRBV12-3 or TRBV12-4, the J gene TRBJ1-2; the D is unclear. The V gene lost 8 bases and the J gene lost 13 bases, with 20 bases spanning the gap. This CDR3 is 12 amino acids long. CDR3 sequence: CASWLGGLGLTF. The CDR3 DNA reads TGTGCCAGCTGGTTGGGTGGCCTCGGTCTCACCTTC.

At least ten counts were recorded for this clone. The CDR3 loop is CASSPILEFPYEQYF. The CDR3 DNA reads TGTGCCAGCTCACCAATTCTTGAGTTCCCCTACGAGCAGTACTTC. V and J are TRBV18 and TRBJ2-7, with D unclear. Trimming took off 2 bases at V and 2 bases at J, with 13 bases between the two ends. The CDR3 sequence is 15 residues long. The germline CDR1 and CDR2 sequences are KGHSH and LQKENI.

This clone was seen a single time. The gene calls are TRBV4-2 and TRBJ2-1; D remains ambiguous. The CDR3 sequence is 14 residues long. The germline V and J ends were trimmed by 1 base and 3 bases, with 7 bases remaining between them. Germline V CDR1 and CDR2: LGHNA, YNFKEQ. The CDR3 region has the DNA TGTGCCAGCAGCCAAGTTCACAGCTACAATGAGCAGTTCTTC. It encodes CASSQVHSYNEQFF.

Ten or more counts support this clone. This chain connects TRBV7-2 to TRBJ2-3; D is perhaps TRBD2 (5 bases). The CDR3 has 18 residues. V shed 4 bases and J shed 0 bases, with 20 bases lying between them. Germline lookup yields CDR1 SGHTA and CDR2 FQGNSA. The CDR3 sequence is CASSSVSRFRGSTDTQYF. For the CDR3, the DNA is TGTGCCAGCAGCTCAGTTTCACGGTTTAGAGGGAGCACAGATACGCAGTATTTT.

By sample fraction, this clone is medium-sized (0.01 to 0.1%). The CDR3 DNA follows: TGCGCCAGCAGCCCCGTTTGGGCCCAGAACACCGGGGAGCTGTTTTTT. Translation: CASSPVWAQNTGELFF. V usage is TRBV5-1 and J usage is TRBJ2-2, with unresolved D. The CDR3 covers 16 residues. Per germline, CDR1 SGHRS and CDR2 YFSETQ. The V end lost 4 bases, the J end lost 1 base, and 14 bases lay between the germline ends.

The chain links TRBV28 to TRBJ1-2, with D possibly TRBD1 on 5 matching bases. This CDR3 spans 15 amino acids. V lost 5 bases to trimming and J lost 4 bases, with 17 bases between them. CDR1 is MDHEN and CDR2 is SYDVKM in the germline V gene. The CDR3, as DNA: TGTGCCAGCAGTATCAGGACCGGGACCTCCTATGGCTACACCTTC. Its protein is CASSIRTGTSYGYTF.

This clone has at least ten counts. The CDR3 bases are TGTGCCAGCAGCCCACGCAATACTATAGCAAGCGAGCAGTTCTTC. It is translated as CASSPRNTIASEQFF. The chain uses TRBV3-2 and TRBJ2-1. TRBV3-2 is marked as a pseudogene. CDR3 size: 15 residues.

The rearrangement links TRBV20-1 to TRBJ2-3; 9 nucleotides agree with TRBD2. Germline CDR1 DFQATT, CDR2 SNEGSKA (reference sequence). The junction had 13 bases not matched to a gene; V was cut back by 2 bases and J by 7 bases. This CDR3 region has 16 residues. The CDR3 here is CSARWASGGFTYTQYF. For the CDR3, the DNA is TGCAGTGCTAGATGGGCCAGCGGGGGGTTCACGTATACGCAGTATTTT.

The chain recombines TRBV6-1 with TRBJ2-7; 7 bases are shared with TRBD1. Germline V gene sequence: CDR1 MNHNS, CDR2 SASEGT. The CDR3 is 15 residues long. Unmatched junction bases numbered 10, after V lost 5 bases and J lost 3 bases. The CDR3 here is CASSITTGVFYEQYF. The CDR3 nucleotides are TGTGCCAGCAGTATTACAACAGGGGTGTTCTACGAGCAGTACTTC.

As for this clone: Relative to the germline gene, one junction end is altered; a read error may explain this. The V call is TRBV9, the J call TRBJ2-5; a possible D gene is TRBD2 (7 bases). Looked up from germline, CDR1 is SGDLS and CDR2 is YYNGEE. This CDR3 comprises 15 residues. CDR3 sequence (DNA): TGTGCTAGCAGCTTCCAAGCCGGGGGGCTAGAGACCCAGTACTTC. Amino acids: CASSFQAGGLETQYF.

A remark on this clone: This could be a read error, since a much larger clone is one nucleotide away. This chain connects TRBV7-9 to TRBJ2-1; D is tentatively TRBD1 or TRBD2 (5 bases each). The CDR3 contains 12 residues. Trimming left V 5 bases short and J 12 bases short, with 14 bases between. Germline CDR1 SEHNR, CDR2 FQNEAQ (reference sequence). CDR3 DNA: TGTGCCAGCAGCGAGGGGAATAGTGGGCAGTTCTTC. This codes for CASSEGNSGQFF.

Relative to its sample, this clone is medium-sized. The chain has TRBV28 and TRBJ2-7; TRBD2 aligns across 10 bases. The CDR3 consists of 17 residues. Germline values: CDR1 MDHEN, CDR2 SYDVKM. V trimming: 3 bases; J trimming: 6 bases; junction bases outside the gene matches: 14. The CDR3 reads CASSLLAGDHPDGEQYF. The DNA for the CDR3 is TGTGCCAGCAGTTTGCTAGCGGGAGATCATCCCGACGGCGAGCAGTACTTC.

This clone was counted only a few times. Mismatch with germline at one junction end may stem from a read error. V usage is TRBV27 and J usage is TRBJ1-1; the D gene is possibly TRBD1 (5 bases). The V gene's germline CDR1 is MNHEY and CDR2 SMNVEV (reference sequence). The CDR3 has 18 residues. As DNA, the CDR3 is TGTGCCAGCAGTTTATGGCCTCCGGGACGGGCCCTGAAAACTGAAGCTTTCTTT. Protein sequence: CASSLWPPGRALKTEAFF.

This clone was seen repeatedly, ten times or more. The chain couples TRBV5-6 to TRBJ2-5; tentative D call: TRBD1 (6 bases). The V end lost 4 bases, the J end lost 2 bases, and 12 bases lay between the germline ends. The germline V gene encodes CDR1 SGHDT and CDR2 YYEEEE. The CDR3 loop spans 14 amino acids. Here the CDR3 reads CASSPQDRQETQYF. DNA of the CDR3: TGTGCCAGCAGCCCCCAGGACAGACAAGAGACCCAGTACTTC.

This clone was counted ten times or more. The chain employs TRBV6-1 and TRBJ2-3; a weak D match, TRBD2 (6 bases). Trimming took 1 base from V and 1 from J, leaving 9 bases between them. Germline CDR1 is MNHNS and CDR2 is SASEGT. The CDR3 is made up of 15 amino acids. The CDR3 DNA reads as TGTGCCAGCAGTGAAGAGACGGGGGGCACAGATACGCAGTATTTT. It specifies CASSEETGGTDTQYF.